The present entry profiles one TCR beta chain with its context. Its antigen is not known. This specimen belongs to a study of Ad26.COV2.S vaccination and SARS-CoV-2 variants. Study context: Trial arm assignment for the donor was COV1001 Ad26.COV2.S.

As to treatment: about 20 received Ad26.COV2.S at low or high dose, single or two shots; several received placebo; per-sample allocation not given. Day 63 following the first vaccine or placebo injection was when the samples were taken. Study results and caveats: Participants in the vaccine arm had higher spike-specific TCR breadth; placebo recipients had lower.

Assay used: immunoSEQ multiplex PCR; TCRdb lists only in-frame clones, some missing. The sample has 300,000 to 400,000 clones; around 86% are singletons. This receptor was identified in a person aged 18-65 years who received the Ad26.COV2.S COVID-19 vaccine or a placebo. Sequenced here: peripheral blood, sampled in a trial of Ad26.COV2.S vaccine versus placebo.

DNA for the CDR3: TGTGCCAGCAGCCCCCGGGACAGCCGAATGGGCTCTGGGGCCAACGTCCTGACTTTC. Amino acid sequence: CASSPRDSRMGSGANVLTF. The V call is TRBV9, the J call TRBJ2-6; the match to TRBD1 covers 7 bases. Germline assignment: CDR1 SGDLS and CDR2 YYNGEE. The V gene end was trimmed by 4 bases and the J gene end by 0 bases; junction bases not matched to a gene: 13. This CDR3 is built from 19 residues.